This TCR beta chain was profiled in a study of T cell responses to AZD1222 COVID-19 vaccine. Measured with immunoSEQ multiplex PCR; TCRdb has only the in-frame clones, and not every one. The data show some 30,000 clones, just over 85% seen once. As for this clone: Its antigen is not identified.

The study's findings and limits: Donors in the cohort were predominantly white British and more often female, and clonal diversity was possibly underestimated.

Here the sequenced sample was peripheral blood, taken 28 days after the second AZD1222 dose. The sequence derives from an adult who received the AZD1222 COVID-19 vaccine.

CDR3 in amino acids: CASSARQDQSNYGYTF. The CDR3, as DNA: TGTGCCAGCAGCGCCCGACAGGACCAGTCTAACTATGGCTACACCTTC. The V gene is TRBV4-2, the J gene TRBJ1-2; tentatively, D is TRBD1 (6 bases). Germline V gene lookup returns CDR1 LGHNA and CDR2 YNFKEQ. The CDR3 is 16 residues long. The germline V and J ends were trimmed by 5 bases and 0 bases, with 16 bases remaining between them.